What follows are 30 T cell receptor beta chains derived from one specimen sequenced in a study of early T cells in non-severe SARS-CoV-2 infection. TCRdb re-called the 5' RACE reads through MiXCR, storing one row per CDR3 protein. The sample contains 40,000 to 50,000 distinct CDR3 sequences, approximately 5.9% of which appear only once. This material consisted of whole blood, taken at baseline. The receptors shown here come from an adult who was a healthcare worker with PCR-confirmed SARS-CoV-2 infection or an uninfected control (not recorded which).

The sample holds a few counts of this clonotype. The chain employs TRBV2 and TRBJ2-3, with 10 bases matching TRBD2. Trimming removed 3 bases from V and 3 bases from J; junction bases left unmatched: 3. CDR1 is SNHLY, CDR2 FYNNEI, per germline. The CDR3 covers 15 residues. Here the CDR3 DNA reads TGTGCCAGCAGTGAGGCTAGCGGGAGTACAGATACGCAGTATTTT. Translating it yields CASSEASGSTDTQYF.

The V gene is TRBV3-1, the J gene TRBJ2-7; D gene ambiguous. Germline-derived CDR1 and CDR2 are LGHDT and YNNKEL (reference sequence). The length of the CDR3 is 11 residues. V was pared by 1 base and J by 6 bases, with 4 bases between. The CDR3 spells CASSQATEQYF. DNA of the CDR3: TGTGCCAGCAGCCAAGCTACCGAGCAGTACTTC.

Judged by abundance, this clonotype is medium-sized (0.01 to 0.1%). V is TRBV12-3 or TRBV12-4 and J is TRBJ2-5; 11 bases agree with TRBD2. V lost 7 bases, J lost 4 bases, and 8 bases stayed unmatched. The length of the CDR3 is 15 residues. In nucleotides, the CDR3 is TGTGCCAGCACCGCGGGGCTAGCGGGAGGAGAGACCCAGTACTTC. It translates to CASTAGLAGGETQYF.

This clonotype was found many times. The CDR3 bases are TGTGCCAGTACCCAGAGGGGGGCTAACTATGGCTACACCTTC. This translates into CASTQRGANYGYTF. This chain uses TRBV19 with TRBJ1-2, with D perhaps TRBD1 (6 bases). The V end lost 7 bases, the J end lost 0 bases, and 12 bases lay between the germline ends. Looked up from germline, CDR1 is LNHDA and CDR2 is SQIVND (reference sequence). The CDR3 sequence is 14 residues long.

The J gene is TRBJ2-3, the V gene TRBV6-1, with TRBD2 matching 11 bases. CDR1 and CDR2 from the germline V gene are MNHNS and SASEGT. The V segment lost 7 bases and the J segment 4 bases; nucleotides outside the gene matches: 10. The CDR3 sequence is 16 residues long. CDR3 in amino acids: CASNQLAGEGADTQYF. The CDR3, as DNA: TGTGCCAGCAACCAACTAGCGGGAGAAGGCGCAGATACGCAGTATTTT.

This clonotype was found many times. The chain recombines TRBV12-3 or TRBV12-4 with TRBJ2-7; 10 positions match TRBD1. The CDR3 extends over 15 amino acids. V trimming: 5 bases; J trimming: 5 bases; junction bases outside the gene matches: 9. For the CDR3, the DNA is TGTGCCAGCAGTCCCCGGGACAGGGGTTTCGACGAGCAGTACTTC. It encodes CASSPRDRGFDEQYF.

The chain is built from TRBV11-3 and TRBJ2-3; D is undetermined. The CDR3 covers 13 residues. Germline V gives CDR1 SGHNT, CDR2 YENEEA. V was pared by 5 bases and J by 5 bases, with 11 bases between. The CDR3 protein is CASSPGTGDTQYF. The CDR3 bases are TGTGCCAGCAGCCCCGGAACGGGAGATACGCAGTATTTT.

This clonotype has ten or more counts. In DNA, the CDR3 is TGTGCCAGCAGCGCAGAGGGACAGGGGTCTGGCTACACCTTC. Translating gives CASSAEGQGSGYTF. The rearrangement uses TRBV3-1 and TRBJ1-2, with 10 bases aligning to TRBD1. The CDR3 totals 14 residues. V lost 5 bases, J lost 7 bases, and 7 bases stayed unmatched. Germline-derived CDR1 and CDR2 are LGHDT and YNNKEL (reference sequence).

Many counts were recorded for this clonotype. The chain combines TRBV13 with TRBJ2-1; D call uncertain. V lost 2 bases and J lost 6, with 11 bases in between. The CDR3 contains 14 residues. Germline loops: CDR1 PRHDT, CDR2 FYEKMQ (reference sequence). The CDR3 here is CASSLSWSANEQFF. The CDR3 DNA follows: TGTGCCAGCAGCTTATCGTGGAGTGCCAATGAGCAGTTCTTC.

The table lists this clonotype with a few counts. The V gene is TRBV7-9, the J gene TRBJ2-5; TRBD2 matches 12 bases. V dropped 1 base and J dropped 4; count of bases not matched to a gene: 1. There are 15 residues in the CDR3. The germline V gene has CDR1 SEHNR and CDR2 FQNEAQ (reference sequence). CDR3 nucleotides: TGTGCCAGCAGCTTAGGACTAGCGGGAGTAGAGACCCAGTACTTC. Translation gives CASSLGLAGVETQYF.

This clonotype showed up many times. The rearrangement links TRBV18 to TRBJ1-1, with 7 nucleotides matching TRBD1. Per the germline V gene, CDR1 is KGHSH and CDR2 is LQKENI. Unmatched junction bases numbered 6, after V lost 5 bases and J lost 0 bases. CDR3 length: 15 residues. CDR3 DNA: TGTGCCAGCTCATCGAACAGGGGAATGAACACTGAAGCTTTCTTT. Encoded protein: CASSSNRGMNTEAFF.

The V and J genes are TRBV10-3 and TRBJ2-1; 7 bases align to TRBD1. CDR1 and CDR2 (germline): ENHRY, SYGVKD. V lost 7 bases, J lost 0 bases, and 6 bases stayed unmatched. The CDR3 runs to 15 residues. This CDR3 reads CAIIGQASSYNEQFF. The CDR3 region has the DNA TGTGCCATCATTGGACAGGCTAGCTCCTACAATGAGCAGTTCTTC.

The gene calls are TRBV28 and TRBJ1-2, with TRBD1 matching over 8 bases. CDR1 is MDHEN and CDR2 is SYDVKM in the germline V gene. J gave up 8 bases and V 5 bases, and 16 bases lay outside the gene matches. The CDR3 extends over 16 amino acids. The CDR3 here is CASSPHRPDRAGGYTF. Written as DNA, the CDR3 is TGTGCCAGCAGTCCCCACAGGCCGGACAGGGCGGGAGGCTACACCTTC.

This clonotype was counted between two and nine times. This rearrangement joins TRBV18 to TRBJ1-3; D is ambiguous. The CDR3 covers 15 residues. The V end lost 3 bases, the J end lost 0 bases, and 9 bases lay between the germline ends. Per the germline V gene, CDR1 is KGHSH and CDR2 is LQKENI. For the CDR3, the DNA is TGTGCCAGCTCACCCGGTAGAGTCTCTGGAAACACCATATATTTT. Translated: CASSPGRVSGNTIYF. The complete variable domain, with remaining parts taken from reference TRBV18 and TRBJ1-3, reads NAGVMQNPRHLVRRRGQEARLRCSPMKGHSHVYWYRQLPEEGLKFMVYLQKENIIDESGMPKERFSAEFPKEGPSILRIQQVVRGDSAAYFCASSPGRVSGNTIYFGEGSWLTVV.

This clonotype occurred many times. The chain employs TRBV2 and TRBJ2-5, with 8 bases that match TRBD2. The junction had 12 bases not matched to a gene; V was cut back by 2 bases and J by 7 bases. The germline CDR1 and CDR2 sequences are SNHLY and FYNNEI. There are 16 residues in the CDR3. CDR3 protein: CASSEQRLASQGTQYF. The CDR3 nucleotides are TGTGCCAGCAGTGAACAGCGACTAGCGAGCCAGGGGACCCAGTACTTC.

This clonotype showed up many times. This chain links TRBV4-2 with TRBJ1-5, with a tentative D call TRBD1 (6 bases). V was shortened by 0 bases and J by 2 bases, with 11 bases between the two germline ends. The CDR3 is 16 residues long. Germline V gene sequence: CDR1 LGHNA, CDR2 YNFKEQ. The CDR3 loop is CASSQDWGQGNQPQHF. Written as DNA, the CDR3 is TGTGCCAGCAGCCAAGATTGGGGGCAGGGCAATCAGCCCCAGCATTTT.

This clonotype was counted ten times or more. The rearrangement joins TRBV7-9 to TRBJ2-7; possible D gene TRBD1, 6 bases. There are 14 residues in the CDR3. The germline V gene has CDR1 SEHNR and CDR2 FQNEAQ (reference sequence). V gave up 5 bases and J gave up 0 bases, with 11 bases separating them. The CDR3 DNA reads as TGTGCCAGCAGCAGTGGGGGCAACTCCTACGAGCAGTACTTC. This gives the protein CASSSGGNSYEQYF. Full variable domain (remainder filled in from reference TRBV7-9 and TRBJ2-7): DTGVSQNPRHKITKRGQNVTFRCDPISEHNRLYWYRQTLGQGPEFLTYFQNEAQLEKSRLLSDRFSAERPKGSFSTLEIQRTEQGDSAMYLCASSSGGNSYEQYFGPGTRLTVT.

With regard to this clonotype: A much larger clone lies a single base off, so this may be a read error. This rearrangement joins TRBV19 to TRBJ2-3; D is undetermined. Germline assignment: CDR1 LNHDA and CDR2 SQIVND (reference sequence). Trimming shortened V by 11 bases and J by 6 bases, and 12 bases separated the two germline ends. This CDR3 has 11 residues. The CDR3 sequence is CAGTLGDTQYF. For the CDR3, the DNA is TGTGCCGGTACCCTGGGGGATACGCAGTATTTT.

This clonotype has ten or more counts. J is TRBJ2-6 and V is TRBV19, with 8 bases fitting TRBD1. V lost 3 bases, J lost 7 bases, and 5 bases stayed unmatched. This CDR3 has 15 residues. Germline V gene lookup returns CDR1 LNHDA and CDR2 SQIVND (reference sequence). CDR3 in amino acids: CASSIGQGSANVLTF. In nucleotides, the CDR3 is TGTGCCAGTAGTATTGGACAGGGTAGCGCCAACGTCCTGACTTTC.

There are many counts of this clonotype. The chain carries TRBV27 and TRBJ2-1; 8 bases are a match to TRBD1. The junction had 34 bases not matched to a gene; V was cut back by 8 bases and J by 7 bases. This CDR3 region has 22 residues. CDR1 is MNHEY, CDR2 SMNVEV, per germline (reference sequence). In DNA form, the CDR3 reads TGTGCCAGCGGTCCACGGAGCATCACCGGGACAGGTATCGCCAGCCGCGGGAATGAGCAGTTCTTC. Protein: CASGPRSITGTGIASRGNEQFF.

This chain links TRBV6-6 with TRBJ1-5; no clear D. CDR3 length: 14 residues. Trimming took off 5 bases at V and 0 bases at J, with 8 bases between the two ends. Germline V gives CDR1 MNHNY, CDR2 SVGAGI (reference sequence). The CDR3 nucleotides read TGTGCCAGCAGTGCCCAAGATAGCAATCAGCCCCAGCATTTT. Its protein product is CASSAQDSNQPQHF.

This clonotype has ten or more counts. DNA of the CDR3: TGCGCCAGCAGCCTGGGACTAGCGGGAGGGCGCTCCTACAATGAGCAGTTCTTC. This codes for CASSLGLAGGRSYNEQFF. The chain has TRBV5-1 and TRBJ2-1; TRBD2 matches 16 bases. CDR1 and CDR2 from the germline V gene are SGHRS and YFSETQ. V shed 4 bases, J shed 0 bases, and the junction held 4 bases outside the gene matches. CDR3 length: 18 amino acids. Complete variable domain (other parts from reference TRBV5-1 and TRBJ2-1): KAGVTQTPRYLIKTRGQQVTLSCSPISGHRSVSWYQQTPGQGLQFLFEYFSETQRNKGNFPGRFSGRQFSNSRSEMNVSTLELGDSALYLCASSLGLAGGRSYNEQFFGPGTRLTVL.

This clonotype was seen more than once but under ten times. The chain couples TRBV6-6 to TRBJ2-1, with TRBD1 identical over 8 bases. The CDR3 contains 16 residues. Looked up from germline, CDR1 is MNHNY and CDR2 is SVGAGI (reference sequence). J was trimmed by 7 bases and V by 4 bases; bases with no gene match: 12. In nucleotides, the CDR3 is TGTGCCAGCAGTTTCCCTGGGCAGGGGGCTTGGAATGAGCAGTTCTTC. This encodes CASSFPGQGAWNEQFF.

The table lists this clonotype with a few counts. V gene TRBV12-3 or TRBV12-4 combines with J gene TRBJ2-1; 13 nucleotides agree with TRBD2. V gave up 3 bases and J gave up 7 bases; unmatched junction bases: 12. The CDR3 length is 18 residues. The chain's CDR3 is CASSFGLAGENWRNEQFF. For the CDR3, the DNA is TGTGCCAGCAGTTTCGGACTAGCGGGAGAAAATTGGAGGAATGAGCAGTTCTTC.

This clonotype was picked up many times. The chain is built from TRBV5-4 and TRBJ2-1; TRBD1 is a possible D gene (5 bases). The CDR3 is 14 residues long. With 1 base removed from V and 4 bases from J, the gap between germline ends came to 9 bases. Germline assignment: CDR1 SGHNT and CDR2 YYREEE (reference sequence). The CDR3 reads CASSLTGNYNEQFF. In nucleotides, the CDR3 is TGTGCCAGCAGCTTGACAGGCAATTACAATGAGCAGTTCTTC.

The gene calls are TRBV28 and TRBJ1-1; D is possibly TRBD1 (5 bases). There are 15 residues in the CDR3. The germline gives CDR1 MDHEN, CDR2 SYDVKM. V lost 8 bases and J lost 7, with 23 bases in between. The CDR3 DNA sequence: TGTGCCAGCGGGGGAAGAGGCACTCTACAATATGAAGCTTTCTTT. Residues: CASGGRGTLQYEAFF. Full variable domain (outside the CDR3, taken from reference TRBV28 and TRBJ1-1): DVKVTQSSRYLVKRTGEKVFLECVQDMDHENMFWYRQDPGLGLRLIYFSYDVKMKEKGDIPEGYSVSREKKERFSLILESASTNQTSMYLCASGGRGTLQYEAFFGQGTRLTVV.

This clonotype has a count of ten or more. The chain links TRBV10-3 to TRBJ2-1; D is uncertain. Germline V CDR1 and CDR2: ENHRY, SYGVKD. The CDR3 loop spans 13 amino acids. Trimming shortened V by 4 bases and J by 5 bases, and 9 bases separated the two germline ends. The CDR3 nucleotides are TGTGCCATCAGTGCAAACGGCGACAATGAGCAGTTCTTC. This gives the protein CAISANGDNEQFF.

This clonotype was seen many times. J is TRBJ2-2 and V is TRBV12-3 or TRBV12-4, with 7 bases matching TRBD2. The CDR3 covers 17 residues. V lost 6 bases and J lost 6; bases outside the gene matches: 16. The CDR3 here is CASSRSIGLESSGELFF. CDR3 bases: TGTGCCAGCAGCCGATCGATCGGACTAGAGTCTTCCGGGGAGCTGTTTTTT.

The table lists this clonotype with many counts. The rearrangement joins TRBV20-1 to TRBJ2-3, with 12 bases identical to TRBD2. Trimming took 6 bases from V and 2 from J; bases not matched to a gene: 6. Germline loops: CDR1 DFQATT, CDR2 SNEGSKA (reference sequence). The CDR3 is 15 amino acids. CDR3 nucleotides: TGCAGTGCAACCGGACTAGCGGGGACCACAGATACGCAGTATTTT. Amino acid sequence: CSATGLAGTTDTQYF.

In regard to this clonotype: Given a much more abundant clone one base away, this may be a read error. J is TRBJ2-6 and V is TRBV20-1; the D gene is possibly TRBD2 (5 bases). CDR3 length equals 14 residues. Trimming pared 6 bases from V and 3 bases from J, leaving 12 bases between. CDR1 and CDR2 from the germline V gene are DFQATT and SNEGSKA (reference sequence). CDR3 DNA sequence: TGCAGTGCCGCTGAGGGCTTTGGGGCCAACGTCCTGACTTTC. Translation: CSAAEGFGANVLTF.